This is a list of T cell receptor beta chains from one sample in a study of T cells after yellow fever vaccination. Via MiXCR, TCRdb re-called the 5' RACE reads, giving one row per CDR3 protein. The sample has about 320,000 distinct CDR3 sequences; over 8.5% are singletons. Here the sequenced sample was CD4+ T cells sorted from PBMCs, taken 45 days after the yellow fever booster vaccination. Receptors were obtained from a young man who received the YFV17D yellow fever vaccine. Each CDR3 is given with its conserved first and last residue. The D gene is left open where the match is weak. Some rows have no size entry. The others give once, few or many, or a class for an expanded clone.

J	D	V	size	DNA	CDR3
TRBJ1-2	-	TRBV6-1	-	TGTGCCAGCAGTGATCAAGGATCAAACTATGGCTACACCTTC	CASSDQGSNYGYTF
TRBJ2-5	TRBD1	TRBV6-2/TRBV6-3	-	TGTGCCAGCAGTTACAGAGGGGGCGCCCAGACCCAGTACTTC	CASSYRGGAQTQYF
TRBJ1-3	-	TRBV20-1	few	TGCAGTGCTAGAATTAGGGGCATCTCTGGAAACACCATATATTTT	CSARIRGISGNTIYF
TRBJ2-2	-	TRBV12-3/TRBV12-4	few	TGTGCCAGCAGTTTGTGGGGGGCGAACACCGGGGAGCTGTTTTTT	CASSLWGANTGELFF
TRBJ2-5	-	TRBV20-1	few	TGCAGTGCTAGCCTGTCCGGGGTCAAAGAGACCCAGTACTTC	CSASLSGVKETQYF
TRBJ2-1	TRBD1	TRBV12-3/TRBV12-4	-	TGTGCCAGCAGTAAAGAAGGGACAGGGGCATACAATGAGCAGTTCTTC	CASSKEGTGAYNEQFF
TRBJ1-1	-	TRBV6-1	-	TGTGCCAGCAGTGAAGCGGGGATCGGTGAAGCTTTCTTT	CASSEAGIGEAFF
TRBJ2-1	-	TRBV7-9	-	TGTGCCAGCAGCTCCTCCGGGACTGGCAAATACAATGAGCAGTTCTTC	CASSSSGTGKYNEQFF
TRBJ1-6	TRBD1	TRBV19	-	TGTGCCAGTAGTAGAAGAGGGGGCGCGGGGAATTCACCCCTCCACTTT	CASSRRGGAGNSPLHF
TRBJ2-2	-	TRBV5-1	-	-	CARVPRAVRTPGSCFF
TRBJ2-3	-	TRBV18	many	TGTGCCAGCTCACCAACCGTGGCGGATACGCAGTATTTT	CASSPTVADTQYF
TRBJ1-1	TRBD1	TRBV18	-	TGTGCCAGCTCACAGGACGCAGGGGGCCCGGCTTTCTTT	CASSQDAGGPAFF
TRBJ2-1	TRBD2	TRBV29-1	-	TGCAGCGGGGTGCTAGCGGGGGCCTACAATGAGCAGTTCTTC	CSGVLAGAYNEQFF
TRBJ1-6	-	TRBV20-1	few	TGCAGTGCTAGGCCTCCGGGACGGAGCTCCTATAATTCACCCCTCCACTTT	CSARPPGRSSYNSPLHF
TRBJ1-1	-	TRBV4-1	many	TGCGCCAGCAGCATCACGCCTTCGAACACTGAAGCTTTCTTT	CASSITPSNTEAFF
TRBJ2-3	-	TRBV5-1	-	TGCGCCAGCAGCTTGGGGGGGACTGCAGATACGCAGTATTTT	CASSLGGTADTQYF
TRBJ2-1	TRBD2	TRBV7-2	few	TGTGCCAGCAGCCCTCTGACTAGCGGGGCCGGAAGGGAGCAGTTCTTC	CASSPLTSGAGREQFF
TRBJ1-3	-	TRBV2	few	TGTGCCAGCAGTGTATCCCCCGGGAGCTCTGGAAACACCATATATTTT	CASSVSPGSSGNTIYF
TRBJ2-1	-	TRBV4-1	-	TGCGCCAGCAGCCCCCAGGGTACGGGATACAATGAGCAGTTCTTC	CASSPQGTGYNEQFF
TRBJ2-1	-	TRBV4-3	few	TGCGCCAGCAGCCAAGGGATGACAGAATACAATGAGCAGTTCTTC	CASSQGMTEYNEQFF
TRBJ2-1	-	TRBV9	many	TGTGCCAGCGGAATCAACAATGAGCAGTTCTTC	CASGINNEQFF
TRBJ1-5	-	TRBV6-1	many	TGTGCCAGCAGCCGCAGACGCGATAGCAATCAGCCCCAGCATTTT	CASSRRRDSNQPQHF
TRBJ1-1	TRBD1	TRBV19	few	TGTGCCATCAGAAACCGGGACAGGGAGACTGAAGCTTTCTTT	CAIRNRDRETEAFF